Following are 16 T cell receptor beta chains from one sample sequenced in a study of neurological immune-mediated disorders. Time point here: longitudinal time-point 3. TCRdb re-called the 5' RACE reads through MiXCR, storing one row per CDR3 protein. The sample has roughly 45,000 distinct CDR3 sequences, roughly 14% seen once; the top ten hold roughly 10%. Sequences were obtained from PBMCs. These receptors were collected from a man aged 25-45 years in good health.

This clonotype was observed at least ten times. The V call is TRBV10-3, the J call TRBJ2-7; 7 bases agree with TRBD2. The germline CDR1 and CDR2 sequences are ENHRY and SYGVKD. CDR3 size: 16 residues. Unmatched junction bases numbered 15, after V lost 7 bases and J lost 3 bases. This CDR3 is CAITEGGNPMGYEQYF. Here the CDR3 DNA reads TGTGCCATCACGGAGGGAGGGAACCCGATGGGCTACGAGCAGTACTTC.

This clonotype was picked up many times. The chain uses TRBV7-2 and TRBJ2-2; no definite D call. CDR1 is SGHTA, CDR2 FQGNSA, per germline. This CDR3 comprises 16 residues. V dropped 0 bases and J dropped 3 bases, with 11 bases sitting between them. The CDR3 spells CASSLARPDYTGELFF. The DNA for the CDR3 is TGTGCCAGCAGCTTAGCGCGTCCAGACTACACCGGGGAGCTGTTTTTT.

The table lists this clonotype with many counts. This chain connects TRBV27 to TRBJ1-3; no definite D call. V lost 2 bases and J lost 2, with 7 bases in between. Germline V gene sequence: CDR1 MNHEY, CDR2 SMNVEV (reference sequence). The CDR3 is 14 amino acids. The CDR3 DNA sequence: TGTGCCAGCAGTTTACGCGGTACTGGAAACACCATATATTTT. Translation: CASSLRGTGNTIYF.

This clonotype was found many times. V is TRBV7-2 and J is TRBJ2-2; D is ambiguous. Germline CDR1 is SGHTA and CDR2 is FQGNSA. V was trimmed by 10 bases and J by 4 bases, leaving 7 bases between them. CDR3 length: 11 amino acids. CDR3 DNA sequence: TGTGCCACGCGCGGCACCGGGGAGCTGTTTTTT. Translation: CATRGTGELFF.

This clonotype occurred many times. The chain employs TRBV28 and TRBJ1-5, with 8 bases identical to TRBD1. Germline-derived CDR1 and CDR2 are MDHEN and SYDVKM. CDR3 length: 15 amino acids. The junction had 15 bases not matched to a gene; V was cut back by 11 bases and J by 6 bases. The chain's CDR3 is CAASESRGRAQPQHF. For the CDR3, the DNA is TGTGCCGCGTCCGAAAGCAGGGGGCGCGCTCAGCCCCAGCATTTT.

This clonotype was seen a few times. This chain links TRBV7-9 with TRBJ1-2; D perhaps matches TRBD1 (5 bases). The ends were cut back, 4 bases at V and 6 bases at J, with 15 bases in the middle. This CDR3 has 14 amino acids. The germline V gene encodes CDR1 SEHNR and CDR2 FQNEAQ (reference sequence). The CDR3 is CASSSQGPSDGYTF. CDR3 sequence (DNA): TGTGCCAGCAGCTCCCAGGGACCCAGCGATGGCTACACCTTC.

The sample holds many counts of this clonotype. The chain joins TRBV3-1 to TRBJ2-5; TRBD1 matches 10 bases. In germline, CDR1 is LGHDT, CDR2 YNNKEL (reference sequence). The ends lost 4 bases at V and 2 bases at J; junction bases unmatched: 4. The CDR3 length is 15 residues. CDR3: CASSRGTGVQETQYF. DNA of the CDR3: TGTGCCAGCAGCCGCGGGACAGGGGTGCAAGAGACCCAGTACTTC.

In its sample, this clonotype was seen many times. The chain employs TRBV29-1 and TRBJ1-4; 7 bases map to TRBD1. The CDR3 is made up of 14 amino acids. V lost 4 bases to trimming and J lost 7 bases; unmatched junction nucleotides: 9. Germline-derived CDR1 and CDR2 are SQVTM and ANQGSEA. CDR3 sequence reads: CSVASQGRGEKLFF. The DNA for the CDR3 is TGCAGCGTTGCGTCACAGGGGCGAGGTGAAAAACTGTTTTTT.

This clonotype was seen repeatedly, ten times or more. V is TRBV7-2 and J is TRBJ2-7; D not certain. The V and J ends lost 1 base and 2 bases respectively, with 3 bases between them. This CDR3 is built from 12 residues. Germline CDR1 and CDR2: SGHTA and FQGNSA. The CDR3 reads CASSLVTYEQYF. DNA for the CDR3: TGTGCCAGCAGCTTAGTAACCTACGAGCAGTACTTC.

This clonotype was counted many times. The genes are TRBV5-1 and TRBJ2-5; D is unresolved. From germline, CDR1 is SGHRS and CDR2 YFSETQ. This CDR3 region has 16 residues. V was pared by 0 bases and J by 2 bases, with 14 bases between. The CDR3, as DNA: TGCGCCAGCAGCTTGGATTTATGGGCCATGCAAGAGACCCAGTACTTC. Its translation: CASSLDLWAMQETQYF.

This clonotype was observed a few times. The chain links TRBV5-1 to TRBJ2-4; 7 bases fit TRBD2. Losses at the gene ends were 0 bases for V and 0 bases for J; bases not matched to a gene: 3. Germline V gives CDR1 SGHRS, CDR2 YFSETQ. This CDR3 has 16 residues. The CDR3 DNA follows: TGCGCCAGCAGCTTGGAAGCGGGAATAGCCAAAAACATTCAGTACTTC. This translates into CASSLEAGIAKNIQYF.

This clonotype was seen repeatedly, ten times or more. V and J are TRBV5-1 and TRBJ1-2, with D possibly TRBD1 on 5 matching bases. The CDR3 contains 13 residues. Trimming pared 0 bases from V and 8 bases from J, leaving 11 bases between. CDR1 and CDR2 (germline): SGHRS, YFSETQ. As DNA, the CDR3 is TGCGCCAGCAGCTTGGTCCTTCGGGGGGGCTACACCTTC. Its translation: CASSLVLRGGYTF.

Many counts were recorded for this clonotype. V is TRBV7-2 and J is TRBJ2-3; 10 bases are shared with TRBD2. Looked up from germline, CDR1 is SGHTA and CDR2 is FQGNSA. Losses at the gene ends were 1 base for V and 3 bases for J; bases not matched to a gene: 7. CDR3 length: 17 residues. Written as DNA, the CDR3 is TGTGCCAGCAGCTTAGGTGGAGCGGGAGGGCAGACAGATACGCAGTATTTT. Protein sequence: CASSLGGAGGQTDTQYF.

This clonotype has a count of ten or more. The chain joins TRBV28 to TRBJ2-7; no clear D gene. V was clipped by 2 bases and J by 2 bases, with 7 bases between them. In germline, CDR1 is MDHEN, CDR2 SYDVKM. The CDR3 covers 13 residues. CDR3 in amino acids: CASSLEVTYEQYF. CDR3 in DNA: TGTGCCAGCAGTTTAGAGGTTACCTACGAGCAGTACTTC.

On this clonotype itself: This may be a read error, as it is one base from a much larger clone. This sequence joins TRBV28 and TRBJ2-1; weak D call: TRBD2 (5 bases). CDR1 MDHEN and CDR2 SYDVKM come from the germline V gene. The length of the CDR3 is 16 residues. V was pared by 1 base and J by 8 bases, with 18 bases between. CDR3 loop: CASSLFGGLRGDEQFF. CDR3 DNA sequence: TGTGCCAGCAGTTTATTCGGCGGGCTCCGGGGAGATGAGCAGTTCTTC.

In this sample, this clonotype turned up many times. This chain links TRBV27 with TRBJ2-7, with D possibly being TRBD2 (6 bases). V lost 3 bases and J lost 7, with 16 bases in between. In germline, CDR1 is MNHEY, CDR2 SMNVEV (reference sequence). The CDR3 is made up of 14 amino acids. The CDR3 region is CASSFFPGVGEQYF. DNA for the CDR3: TGTGCCAGCAGTTTTTTTCCGGGGGTAGGGGAGCAGTACTTC.